This TCR beta chain appears in the sequencing data of a study of T-cell reconstitution after alpha-beta-depleted transplantation in children. The study, taken as a whole, reports: About two months after transplant, alpha-beta T cells reportedly came from several hundred expanded graft clones.

Concerning this clonotype itself: Its antigen is as yet unknown.

As it was prepared, the TCRbeta library received unique molecular identifiers. TCRdb reprocessed the PCR reads via MiXCR and lists one record per CDR3 protein. The sample consists of roughly 790,000 distinct CDR3 sequences, around 17% of them appearing once. Trimming took 2 bases from V and 5 from J; bases not matched to a gene: 10. Germline V gene sequence: CDR1 SGHRS, CDR2 YFSETQ. The CDR3 covers 16 residues. The TCR comes from a male patient between 10 and 17 years old who had a stem cell transplant for acute lymphoblastic leukemia, so the T cells may come from the graft donor. This chain uses TRBV5-1 with TRBJ2-1; 7 nucleotides match TRBD1. The input for sequencing was PBMCs, mostly from graft donor cells, taken 360 days after TCRalphabeta/CD19-depleted stem cell transplant. This CDR3 reads CASSFFGDRANNEQFF. The CDR3, as DNA: TGCGCCAGCAGCTTCTTTGGAGACAGGGCCAACAATGAGCAGTTCTTC.